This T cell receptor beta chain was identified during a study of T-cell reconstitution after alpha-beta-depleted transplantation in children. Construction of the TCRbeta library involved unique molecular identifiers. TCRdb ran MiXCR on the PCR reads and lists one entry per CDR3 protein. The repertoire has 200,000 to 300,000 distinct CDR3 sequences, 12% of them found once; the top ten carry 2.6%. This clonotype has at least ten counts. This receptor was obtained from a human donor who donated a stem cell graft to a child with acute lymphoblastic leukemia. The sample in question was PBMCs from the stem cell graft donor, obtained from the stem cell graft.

The CDR3 here is CASSSLGPKQTQYF. The CDR3 DNA reads as TGTGCCAGCAGCTCCCTTGGACCAAAACAGACCCAGTACTTC. The chain has TRBV7-2 and TRBJ2-5; D remains unclear. The germline gives CDR1 SGHTA, CDR2 FQGNSA. The CDR3 runs to 14 residues. The ends were cut back, 4 bases at V and 6 bases at J, with 15 bases in the middle.